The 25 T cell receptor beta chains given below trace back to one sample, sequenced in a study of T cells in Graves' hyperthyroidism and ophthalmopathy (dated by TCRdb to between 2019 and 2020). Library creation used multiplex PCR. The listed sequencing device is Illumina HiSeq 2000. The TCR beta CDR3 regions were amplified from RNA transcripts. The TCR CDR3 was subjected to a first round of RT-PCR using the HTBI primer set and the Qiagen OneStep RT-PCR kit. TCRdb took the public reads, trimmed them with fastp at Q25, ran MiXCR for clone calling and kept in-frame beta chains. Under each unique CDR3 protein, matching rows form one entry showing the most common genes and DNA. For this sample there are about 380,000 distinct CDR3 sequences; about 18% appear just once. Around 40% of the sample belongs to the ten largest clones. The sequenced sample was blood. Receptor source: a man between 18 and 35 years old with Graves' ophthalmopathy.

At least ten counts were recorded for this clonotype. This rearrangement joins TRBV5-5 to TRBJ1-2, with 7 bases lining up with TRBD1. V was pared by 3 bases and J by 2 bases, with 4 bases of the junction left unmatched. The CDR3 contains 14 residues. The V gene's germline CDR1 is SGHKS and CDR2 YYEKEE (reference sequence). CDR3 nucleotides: TGTGCCAGCAGCTGGGGGGACAGCAACTATGGCTACACCTTC. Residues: CASSWGDSNYGYTF.

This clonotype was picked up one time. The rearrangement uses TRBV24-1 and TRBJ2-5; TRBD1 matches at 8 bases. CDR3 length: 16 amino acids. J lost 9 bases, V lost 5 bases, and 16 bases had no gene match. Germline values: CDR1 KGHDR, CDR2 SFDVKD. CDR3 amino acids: CATSVGWQGAGEAQYF. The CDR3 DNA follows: TGTGCCACCAGTGTGGGGTGGCAGGGGGCAGGTGAGGCCCAGTACTTC.

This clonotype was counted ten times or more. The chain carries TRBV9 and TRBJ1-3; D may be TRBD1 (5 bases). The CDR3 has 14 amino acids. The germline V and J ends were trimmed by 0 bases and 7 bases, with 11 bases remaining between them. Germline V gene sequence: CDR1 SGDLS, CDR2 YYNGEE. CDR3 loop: CASSVEPWGNTIYF. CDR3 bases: TGTGCCAGCAGCGTAGAGCCCTGGGGGAACACCATATATTTT.

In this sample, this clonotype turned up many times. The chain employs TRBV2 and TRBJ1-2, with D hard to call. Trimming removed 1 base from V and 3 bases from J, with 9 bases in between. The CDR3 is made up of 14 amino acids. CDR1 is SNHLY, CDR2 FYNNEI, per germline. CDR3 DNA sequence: TGTGCCAGCAGTGAAGGGGTATCCTACTATGGCTACACCTTC. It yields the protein CASSEGVSYYGYTF.

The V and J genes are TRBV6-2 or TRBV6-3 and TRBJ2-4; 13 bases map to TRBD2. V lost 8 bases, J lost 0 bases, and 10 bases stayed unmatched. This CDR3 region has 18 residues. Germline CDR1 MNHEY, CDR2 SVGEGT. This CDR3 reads CASCDGLAGEIAKNIQYF. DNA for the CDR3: TGTGCCAGCTGCGACGGACTAGCGGGGGAAATAGCCAAAAACATTCAGTACTTC.

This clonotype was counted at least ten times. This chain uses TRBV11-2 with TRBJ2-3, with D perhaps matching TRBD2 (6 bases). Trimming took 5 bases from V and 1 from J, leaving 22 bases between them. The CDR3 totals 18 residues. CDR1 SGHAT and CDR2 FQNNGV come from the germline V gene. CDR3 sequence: CASSISPGSGGGTDTQYF. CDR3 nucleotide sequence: TGTGCCAGCAGCATTAGTCCGGGGAGTGGCGGGGGCACAGATACGCAGTATTTT.

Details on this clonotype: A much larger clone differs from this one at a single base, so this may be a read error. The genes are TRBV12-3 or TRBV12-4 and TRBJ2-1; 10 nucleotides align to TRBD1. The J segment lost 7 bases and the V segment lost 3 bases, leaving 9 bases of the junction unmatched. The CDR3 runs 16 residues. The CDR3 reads CASSFPGQGVANEQFF. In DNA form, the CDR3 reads TGTGCCAGCAGTTTCCCAGGACAGGGGGTTGCAAATGAGCAGTTCTTC.

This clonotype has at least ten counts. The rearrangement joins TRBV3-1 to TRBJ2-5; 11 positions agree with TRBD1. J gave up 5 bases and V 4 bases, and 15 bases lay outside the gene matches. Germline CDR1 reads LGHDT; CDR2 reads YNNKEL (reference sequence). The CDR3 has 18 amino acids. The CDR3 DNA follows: TGTGCCAGCAGCCCTCATCACCTTTGGACAGGGGGCGCGGAGACCCAGTACTTC. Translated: CASSPHHLWTGGAETQYF.

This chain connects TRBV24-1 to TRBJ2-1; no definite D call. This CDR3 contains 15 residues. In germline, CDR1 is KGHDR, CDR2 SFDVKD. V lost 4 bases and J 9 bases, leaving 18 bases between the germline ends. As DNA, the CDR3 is TGTGCCACCAGTGACATCGGACCTCCGCTTGGTGAGCAGTTCTTC. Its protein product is CATSDIGPPLGEQFF.

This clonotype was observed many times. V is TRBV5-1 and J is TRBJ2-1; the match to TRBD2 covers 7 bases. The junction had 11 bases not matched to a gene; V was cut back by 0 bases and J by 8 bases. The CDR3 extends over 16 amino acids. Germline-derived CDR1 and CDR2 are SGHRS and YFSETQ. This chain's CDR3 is CASSLESMGLADEQFF. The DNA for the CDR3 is TGCGCCAGCAGCTTGGAATCAATGGGGCTAGCGGATGAGCAGTTCTTC.

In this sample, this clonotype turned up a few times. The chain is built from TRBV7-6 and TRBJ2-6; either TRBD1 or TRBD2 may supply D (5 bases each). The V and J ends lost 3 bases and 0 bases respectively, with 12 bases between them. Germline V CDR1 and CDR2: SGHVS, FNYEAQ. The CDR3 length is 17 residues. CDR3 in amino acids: CASSLTGANSGANVLTF. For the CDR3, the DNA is TGTGCCAGCAGCTTGACCGGGGCCAACTCTGGGGCCAACGTCCTGACTTTC.

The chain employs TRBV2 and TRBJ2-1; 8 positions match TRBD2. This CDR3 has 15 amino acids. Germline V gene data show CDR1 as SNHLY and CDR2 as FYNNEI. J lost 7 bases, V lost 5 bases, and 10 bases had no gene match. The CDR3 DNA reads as TGTGCCAGCAGTCCCGAGCGGGAGAGTGGGAATGAGCAGTTCTTC. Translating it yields CASSPERESGNEQFF. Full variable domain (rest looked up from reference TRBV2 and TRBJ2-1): EPEVTQTPSHQVTQMGQEVILRCVPISNHLYFYWYRQILGQKVEFLVSFYNNEISEKSEIFDDQFSVERPDGSNFTLKIRSTKLEDSAMYFCASSPERESGNEQFFGPGTRLTVL.

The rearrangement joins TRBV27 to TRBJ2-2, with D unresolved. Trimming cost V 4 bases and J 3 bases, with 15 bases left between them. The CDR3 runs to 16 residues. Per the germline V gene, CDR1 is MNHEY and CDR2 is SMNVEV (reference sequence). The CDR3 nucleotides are TGTGCCAGCAGTTCGACCTTAGGACCGCACACCGGGGAGCTGTTTTTT. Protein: CASSSTLGPHTGELFF.

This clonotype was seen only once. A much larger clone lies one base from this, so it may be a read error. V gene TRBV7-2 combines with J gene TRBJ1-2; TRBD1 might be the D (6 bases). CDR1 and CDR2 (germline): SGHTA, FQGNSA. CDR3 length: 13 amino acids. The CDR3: CASSFEGLGGCTF. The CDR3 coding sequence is TGTGCCAGCAGCTTCGAGGGTCTGGGGGGCTGCACCTTC.

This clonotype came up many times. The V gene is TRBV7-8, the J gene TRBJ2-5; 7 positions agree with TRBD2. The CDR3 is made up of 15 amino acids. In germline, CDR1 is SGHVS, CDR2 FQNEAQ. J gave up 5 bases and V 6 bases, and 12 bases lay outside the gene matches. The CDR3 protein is CASSGLRGTRETQYF. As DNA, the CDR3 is TGTGCCAGCAGTGGGCTGCGGGGGACCAGGGAGACCCAGTACTTC.

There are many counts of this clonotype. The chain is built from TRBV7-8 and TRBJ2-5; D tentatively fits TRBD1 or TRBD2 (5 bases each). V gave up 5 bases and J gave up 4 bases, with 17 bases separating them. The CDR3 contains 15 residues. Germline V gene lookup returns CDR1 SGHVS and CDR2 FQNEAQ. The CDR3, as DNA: TGTGCCAGCAGCGCCCCGGAGTGGGGGAGAGAGACCCAGTACTTC. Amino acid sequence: CASSAPEWGRETQYF.

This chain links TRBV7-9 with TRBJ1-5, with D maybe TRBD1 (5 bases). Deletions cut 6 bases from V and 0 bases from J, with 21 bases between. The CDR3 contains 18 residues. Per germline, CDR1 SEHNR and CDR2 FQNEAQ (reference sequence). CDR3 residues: CASSRSTGTGYSNQPQHF. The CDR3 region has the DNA TGTGCCAGCAGTCGTTCTACCGGGACGGGGTATAGCAATCAGCCCCAGCATTTT.

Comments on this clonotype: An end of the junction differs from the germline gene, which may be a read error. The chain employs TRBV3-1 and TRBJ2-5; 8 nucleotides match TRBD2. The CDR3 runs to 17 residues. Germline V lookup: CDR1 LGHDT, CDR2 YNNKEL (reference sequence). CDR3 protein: CASSPHGSGEYQETQYF. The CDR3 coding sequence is TGTGCCAGCAGCCCTCACGGTAGCGGGGAGTACCAGGAGACCCAGTACTTC.

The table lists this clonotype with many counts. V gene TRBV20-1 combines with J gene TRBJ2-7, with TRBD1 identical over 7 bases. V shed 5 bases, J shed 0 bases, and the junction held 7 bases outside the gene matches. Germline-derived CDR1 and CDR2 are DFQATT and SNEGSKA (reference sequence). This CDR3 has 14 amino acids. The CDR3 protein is CSAYPGTASYEQYF. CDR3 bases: TGCAGTGCTTATCCGGGGACAGCCTCCTACGAGCAGTACTTC.

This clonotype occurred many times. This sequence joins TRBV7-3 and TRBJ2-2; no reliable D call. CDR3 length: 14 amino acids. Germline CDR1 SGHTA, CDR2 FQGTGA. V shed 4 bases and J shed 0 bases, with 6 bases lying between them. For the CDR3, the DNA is TGTGCCAGCAGCTCCACTCCGAACACCGGGGAGCTGTTTTTT. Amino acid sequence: CASSSTPNTGELFF.

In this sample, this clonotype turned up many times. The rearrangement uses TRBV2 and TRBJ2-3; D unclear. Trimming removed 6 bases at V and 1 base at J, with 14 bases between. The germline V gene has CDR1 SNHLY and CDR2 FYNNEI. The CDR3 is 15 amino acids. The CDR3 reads CASRSPPVRTDTQYF. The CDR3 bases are TGTGCCAGCAGGTCCCCCCCGGTCCGCACAGATACGCAGTATTTT.

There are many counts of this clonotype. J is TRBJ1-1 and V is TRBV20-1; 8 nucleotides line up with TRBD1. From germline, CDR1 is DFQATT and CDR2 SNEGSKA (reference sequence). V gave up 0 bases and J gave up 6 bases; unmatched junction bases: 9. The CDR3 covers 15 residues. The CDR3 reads CSAREPGGARAEAFF. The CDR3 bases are TGCAGTGCTAGAGAACCAGGGGGCGCGAGGGCTGAAGCTTTCTTT.

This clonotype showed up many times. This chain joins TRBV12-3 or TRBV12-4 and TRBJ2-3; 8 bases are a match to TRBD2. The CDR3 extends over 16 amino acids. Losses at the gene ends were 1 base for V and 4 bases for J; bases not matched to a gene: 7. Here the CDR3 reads CASSLGRSGGPDTQYF. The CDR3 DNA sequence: TGTGCCAGCAGTTTAGGGAGGTCGGGGGGGCCAGATACGCAGTATTTT.

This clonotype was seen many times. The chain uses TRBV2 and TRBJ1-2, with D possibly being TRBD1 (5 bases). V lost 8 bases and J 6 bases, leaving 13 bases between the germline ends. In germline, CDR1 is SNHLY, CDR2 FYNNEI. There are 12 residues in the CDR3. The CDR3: CASPRDAHGYTF. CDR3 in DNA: TGTGCCAGCCCCCGGGACGCGCATGGCTACACCTTC.

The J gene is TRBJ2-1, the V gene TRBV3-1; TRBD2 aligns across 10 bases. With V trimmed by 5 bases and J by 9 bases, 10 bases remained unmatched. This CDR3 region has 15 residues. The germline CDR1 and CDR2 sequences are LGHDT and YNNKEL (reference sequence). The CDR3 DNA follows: TGTGCCAGCAGCTTTGGACTAGCGGTGTCTGGTGAGCAGTTCTTC. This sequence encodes CASSFGLAVSGEQFF.